Below are 22 T cell receptor beta chains sequenced from a single sample in a study of blood T cell repertoires in COVID-19. Method: immunoSEQ multiplex PCR; TCRdb's copy keeps in-frame clones and lacks some. In the table there are about 34,000 clones, more than 70% of which are singletons. The sample comprised peripheral blood. These receptors were collected from an elderly man with active or convalescent COVID-19.

V usage is TRBV24-1 and J usage is TRBJ2-7; D possibly corresponds to TRBD1 (6 bases). Trimming took 4 bases from V and 5 from J, leaving 11 bases between them. Germline V gives CDR1 KGHDR, CDR2 SFDVKD. The CDR3 consists of 13 residues. Written as DNA, the CDR3 is TGTGCCACCAGTGAGCCGAACAGGGACGAGCAGTACTTC. This encodes CATSEPNRDEQYF.

This clone has a single count. The rearrangement links TRBV7-6 to TRBJ1-3; 7 bases align to TRBD1. V trimming: 2 bases; J trimming: 1 base; junction bases outside the gene matches: 2. Germline V lookup: CDR1 SGHVS, CDR2 FNYEAQ. This CDR3 comprises 15 residues. The CDR3 DNA follows: TGTGCCAGCAGCTTACAGACAGGGTCTGGAAACACCATATATTTT. This sequence encodes CASSLQTGSGNTIYF.

The J gene is TRBJ2-7, the V gene TRBV5-5, with D possibly TRBD1 on 6 matching bases. Between the trimmed V and J ends, which lost 1 base and 5 bases, there was a span of 7 bases. Germline CDR1 and CDR2: SGHKS and YYEKEE (reference sequence). The CDR3 spans 12 residues. The CDR3 DNA sequence: TGTGCCAGCAGCTTGTGGGACAACGAGCAGTACTTC. Translated, it gives CASSLWDNEQYF. The full variable domain, rest sourced from reference TRBV5-5 and TRBJ2-7, is DAGVTQSPTHLIKTRGQQVTLRCSPISGHKSVSWYQQVLGQGPQFIFQYYEKEERGRGNFPDRFSARQFPNYSSELNVNALLLGDSALYLCASSLWDNEQYFGPGTRLTVT.

The V and J genes are TRBV4-3 and TRBJ2-1; 11 bases are a match to TRBD1. CDR1 and CDR2 from the germline V gene are LGHNA and YSLEER. Trimming at V came to 5 bases and at J to 5 bases, leaving 5 bases not matched to a gene. The CDR3 loop spans 15 amino acids. CDR3 region: CASSLRTGGHNEQFF. CDR3 nucleotides: TGCGCCAGCAGCTTACGGACAGGGGGCCACAATGAGCAGTTCTTC.

J is TRBJ1-1 and V is TRBV2; no definite D call. V was clipped by 11 bases and J by 3 bases, with 16 bases between them. CDR3 length equals 13 residues. Per the germline V gene, CDR1 is SNHLY and CDR2 is FYNNEI. For the CDR3, the DNA is TGTGCCCAGCGTCGGGGTTTGGACACTGAAGCTTTCTTT. It encodes CAQRRGLDTEAFF.

The chain employs TRBV11-2 and TRBJ1-2; D possibly corresponds to TRBD1 (5 bases). This CDR3 has 12 amino acids. Germline lookup yields CDR1 SGHAT and CDR2 FQNNGV. Deletions cut 4 bases from V and 5 bases from J, with 8 bases between. The CDR3 here is CASSSQGYGYTF. The CDR3 nucleotides are TGTGCCAGCAGCTCTCAGGGATATGGCTACACCTTC.

J is TRBJ2-1 and V is TRBV5-1, with D unresolved. This CDR3 region has 15 residues. The V end was cut by 0 bases, the J end by 4 bases, with 11 bases between. From germline, CDR1 is SGHRS and CDR2 YFSETQ. CDR3 amino acids: CASSLVVGEYNEQFF. The CDR3 bases are TGCGCCAGCAGCTTGGTGGTCGGAGAGTACAATGAGCAGTTCTTC.

The rearrangement uses TRBV5-1 and TRBJ2-5, with 9 bases identical to TRBD2. The CDR3 length is 15 residues. Germline values: CDR1 SGHRS, CDR2 YFSETQ. The junction had 5 bases not matched to a gene; V was cut back by 4 bases and J by 1 base. CDR3 sequence: CASSGGTSLQETQYF. The CDR3 DNA sequence: TGCGCCAGCAGCGGGGGGACTAGCCTCCAAGAGACCCAGTACTTC.

The V gene is TRBV27, the J gene TRBJ2-1; 8 nucleotides agree with TRBD2. Germline V gene sequence: CDR1 MNHEY, CDR2 SMNVEV (reference sequence). The length of the CDR3 is 16 residues. The J segment lost 0 bases and the V segment lost 6 bases, leaving 7 bases of the junction unmatched. In nucleotides, the CDR3 is TGTGCCAGCAGCCAAACTAGCGGAAGCTCCTACAATGAGCAGTTCTTC. This sequence encodes CASSQTSGSSYNEQFF.

The V gene is TRBV3-1 (or the pseudogene TRBV3-2), the J gene TRBJ2-2, with TRBD2 matching over 8 bases. Germline trimming cut 3 bases from V and 4 bases from J; bases unmatched to any gene: 1. The CDR3 contains 14 residues. Germline-derived CDR1 and CDR2 are LGHDT and YNNKEL (reference sequence). CDR3 coding DNA: TGTGCCAGCAGCCACGGGGGGGGCACCGGGGAGCTGTTTTTT. It codes for CASSHGGGTGELFF.

The chain carries TRBV12-3 or TRBV12-4 and TRBJ1-5; D perhaps matches TRBD1 (5 bases). Trimming removed 7 bases from V and 5 bases from J, with 12 bases in between. CDR3 length equals 13 residues. CDR3 protein: CASNVREDQPQHF. For the CDR3, the DNA is TGTGCCAGCAACGTCAGGGAGGATCAGCCCCAGCATTTT.

This clone was seen a few times. The chain joins TRBV4-2 to TRBJ1-1, with a tentative D call TRBD1 (6 bases). The CDR3 runs to 15 residues. Trimming removed 4 bases from V and 4 bases from J, with 16 bases in between. Germline V CDR1 and CDR2: LGHNA, YNFKEQ. The CDR3 DNA follows: TGTGCCAGCAGCCCTAGGGTACAGGGCGCCACTGAAGCTTTCTTT. Translation gives CASSPRVQGATEAFF.

This clone was detected once. The J gene is TRBJ2-7, the V gene TRBV5-1; D is unresolved. Germline CDR1 and CDR2: SGHRS and YFSETQ. The CDR3 totals 14 residues. The V end was cut by 0 bases, the J end by 2 bases, with 9 bases between. The CDR3: CASSLGASTYEQYF. In nucleotides, the CDR3 is TGCGCCAGCAGCTTGGGCGCCTCGACCTACGAGCAGTACTTC.

This chain's CDR3 is CATTGTGSGRVNNEQFF. The CDR3 coding sequence is TGTGCCACCACAGGGACCGGAAGCGGGAGGGTAAACAATGAGCAGTTCTTC. This chain links TRBV10-3 with TRBJ2-1, with TRBD2 matching 10 bases. The V gene end was trimmed by 10 bases and the J gene end by 5 bases; junction bases not matched to a gene: 17. The length of the CDR3 is 17 residues. Looked up from germline, CDR1 is ENHRY and CDR2 is SYGVKD.

This sequence joins TRBV7-2 and TRBJ1-1, with D perhaps TRBD1 (5 bases). There are 15 residues in the CDR3. With 2 bases removed from V and 0 bases from J, the gap between germline ends came to 10 bases. Germline values: CDR1 SGHTA, CDR2 FQGNSA. CDR3 bases: TGTGCCAGCAGCTTAACCCCAGGGTTGAACACTGAAGCTTTCTTT. The encoded protein is CASSLTPGLNTEAFF.

This clone was recorded a few times. This chain uses TRBV6-2 or TRBV6-3 with TRBJ1-2; unclear D gene. From germline, CDR1 is MNHEY and CDR2 SVGEGT. CDR3 size: 16 residues. V dropped 0 bases and J dropped 3 bases, with 14 bases sitting between them. CDR3 sequence: CASSYSLSGEYYGYTF. In nucleotides, the CDR3 is TGTGCCAGCAGTTACTCGTTATCTGGGGAGTACTATGGCTACACCTTC.

This clone was counted only a few times. The chain uses TRBV28 and TRBJ2-5, with D hard to call. The V gene lost 1 base and the J gene lost 1 base, with 7 bases spanning the gap. The CDR3 loop spans 14 amino acids. The germline V gene encodes CDR1 MDHEN and CDR2 SYDVKM. DNA of the CDR3: TGTGCCAGCAGTTTATTAGCTGCCCAAGAGACCCAGTACTTC. Translated: CASSLLAAQETQYF.

Here the CDR3 reads CASSLDRGRPEQYF. The CDR3 DNA is TGTGCCAGCAGCTTGGACAGGGGCAGGCCCGAGCAGTACTTC. This rearrangement joins TRBV6-5 to TRBJ2-7; 9 nucleotides line up with TRBD1. The CDR3 loop spans 14 amino acids. From germline, CDR1 is MNHEY and CDR2 SVGAGI. The V segment lost 6 bases and the J segment 6 bases; nucleotides outside the gene matches: 9.

The chain combines TRBV7-8 with TRBJ1-1; D ambiguous. CDR3 length: 14 residues. Germline CDR1 is SGHVS and CDR2 is FQNEAQ. The germline V and J ends were trimmed by 1 base and 2 bases, with 8 bases remaining between them. CDR3 in DNA: TGTGCCAGCAGCTTAGTTTCCGGTAACACTGAAGCTTTCTTT. It specifies CASSLVSGNTEAFF. Looking up the rest from reference TRBV7-8 and TRBJ1-1 gives the full variable domain: GAGVSQSPRYKVAKRGQDVALRCDPISGHVSLFWYQQALGQGPEFLTYFQNEAQLDKSGLPSDRFFAERPEGSVSTLKIQRTQQEDSAVYLCASSLVSGNTEAFFGQGTRLTVV.

The chain carries TRBV11-2 and TRBJ2-7; 10 bases agree with TRBD1. The CDR3 totals 16 residues. CDR1 SGHAT and CDR2 FQNNGV come from the germline V gene. V lost 5 bases, J lost 4 bases, and 11 bases stayed unmatched. The CDR3 loop is CASSPIRTGGSYEQYF. DNA of the CDR3: TGTGCCAGCAGCCCTATCCGGACAGGGGGAAGTTACGAGCAGTACTTC.

This chain uses TRBV7-8 with TRBJ2-5; 8 positions match TRBD1. Germline CDR1 SGHVS, CDR2 FQNEAQ. This CDR3 has 16 residues. The V segment lost 3 bases and the J segment 2 bases; nucleotides outside the gene matches: 8. CDR3 sequence reads: CASSFRQGRGQETQYF. As DNA, the CDR3 is TGTGCCAGCAGCTTCCGACAGGGGCGAGGGCAAGAGACCCAGTACTTC.

The chain recombines TRBV11-1 with TRBJ1-5; TRBD1 is a possible D gene (5 bases). The CDR3 consists of 16 residues. Trimming stripped 2 bases from V and 3 bases from J, with 14 bases between. Germline V gene lookup returns CDR1 SGHAT and CDR2 FQDESV (reference sequence). The chain's CDR3 is CASSLPGGGVNQPQHF. The CDR3 DNA sequence: TGTGCCAGCAGCTTACCCGGGGGAGGGGTCAATCAGCCCCAGCATTTT.